Each of the 15 T cell receptor beta chains below was sequenced from the same sample in a study of blood T cell repertoires in COVID-19. Profiled with immunoSEQ multiplex PCR; TCRdb holds only in-frame clones, not every one. The data contain roughly 150,000 clones, around 80% of them seen just once; the ten biggest clones take up just over 6%. The sequencing input was PBMCs or T cells enriched from blood (not recorded which). The receptor source for this set is a woman in her 50s who had recovered from COVID-19.

The V gene is TRBV10-3, the J gene TRBJ2-2; 7 nucleotides line up with TRBD2. V lost 7 bases to trimming and J lost 1 base; unmatched junction nucleotides: 3. This CDR3 has 14 amino acids. CDR1 ENHRY and CDR2 SYGVKD come from the germline V gene. DNA for the CDR3: TGTGCCATCAAGGCGGGGGAGAACACCGGGGAGCTGTTTTTT. Its translation: CAIKAGENTGELFF.

The chain carries TRBV7-2 and TRBJ1-4; D is unclear. The CDR3 length is 15 residues. Trimming took off 5 bases at V and 0 bases at J, with 10 bases between the two ends. Germline values: CDR1 SGHTA, CDR2 FQGNSA. CDR3 DNA: TGTGCCAGCAGCGCGAGCTATGCAACTAATGAAAAACTGTTTTTT. It encodes CASSASYATNEKLFF.

The J gene is TRBJ1-1, the V gene TRBV15; D gene ambiguous. V lost 2 bases, J lost 0 bases, and 4 bases lay in between. The V gene's germline CDR1 is LNHNV and CDR2 YYDKDF (reference sequence). This CDR3 is built from 13 residues. The CDR3 reads CATSRQMNTEAFF. In nucleotides, the CDR3 is TGTGCCACCAGCAGACAGATGAACACTGAAGCTTTCTTT. Supplemented by reference TRBV15 and TRBJ1-1, the full variable domain reads DAMVIQNPRYQVTQFGKPVTLSCSQTLNHNVMYWYQQKSSQAPKLLFHYYDKDFNNEADTPDNFQSRRPNTSFCFLDIRSPGLGDTAMYLCATSRQMNTEAFFGQGTRLTVV.

This sequence joins TRBV5-6 and TRBJ2-7; no reliable D call. Per the germline V gene, CDR1 is SGHDT and CDR2 is YYEEEE. The V gene lost 1 base and the J gene lost 6 bases, with 8 bases spanning the gap. The CDR3 sequence is 12 residues long. CDR3 in DNA: TGTGCCAGCAGCTTGCAGGTGGGCGAGCAGTACGTC. As protein: CASSLQVGEQYV.

The rearrangement joins TRBV2 to TRBJ1-5, with 9 nucleotides matching TRBD1. There are 13 residues in the CDR3. Germline assignment: CDR1 SNHLY and CDR2 FYNNEI. V lost 6 bases to trimming and J lost 6 bases; unmatched junction nucleotides: 3. CDR3 nucleotide sequence: TGTGCCAGCAGAGCACAGGGGGCTCAGCCCCAGCATTTT. Its translation: CASRAQGAQPQHF.

The rearrangement uses TRBV7-9 and TRBJ1-3, with no clear D. The CDR3 is made up of 13 amino acids. Trimming pared 5 bases from V and 3 bases from J, leaving 8 bases between. Germline CDR1 reads SEHNR; CDR2 reads FQNEAQ (reference sequence). The CDR3 here is CASSPPGGNTIYF. CDR3 nucleotides: TGTGCCAGCAGCCCCCCAGGTGGAAACACCATATATTTT.

The chain joins TRBV2 to TRBJ1-1; D might be TRBD1 (6 bases). Trimming left V 1 base short and J 1 base short, with 16 bases between. The germline gives CDR1 SNHLY, CDR2 FYNNEI. The CDR3 is 17 amino acids. The CDR3 region is CASSEGTAGAWNTEAFF. Here the CDR3 DNA reads TGTGCCAGCAGTGAAGGGACAGCGGGAGCGTGGAACACTGAAGCTTTCTTT.

The V and J genes are TRBV28 and TRBJ1-6; D remains ambiguous. V lost 11 bases, J lost 5 bases, and 13 bases lay in between. This CDR3 is 13 amino acids long. CDR1 and CDR2 from the germline V gene are MDHEN and SYDVKM. CDR3 sequence reads: CAAYDTDNSPLHF. The CDR3 DNA reads as TGTGCCGCTTACGACACCGATAATTCACCCCTCCACTTT. Filled out from reference TRBV28 and TRBJ1-6, the complete variable domain reads DVKVTQSSRYLVKRTGEKVFLECVQDMDHENMFWYRQDPGLGLRLIYFSYDVKMKEKGDIPEGYSVSREKKERFSLILESASTNQTSMYLCAAYDTDNSPLHFGNGTRLTVT.

The chain has TRBV27 and TRBJ2-7; 10 nucleotides match TRBD1. The CDR3 loop spans 19 amino acids. J was trimmed by 4 bases and V by 3 bases; bases with no gene match: 18. Germline assignment: CDR1 MNHEY and CDR2 SMNVEV (reference sequence). The CDR3 bases are TGTGCCAGCAGTTTCTCAACCCCGAATGGGACAGGGGTAGAGTACGAGCAGTACTTC. It translates to CASSFSTPNGTGVEYEQYF.

The chain carries TRBV19 and TRBJ2-6; D is undetermined. V was pared by 6 bases and J by 2 bases, with 14 bases between. This CDR3 region has 16 residues. From germline, CDR1 is LNHDA and CDR2 SQIVND (reference sequence). The CDR3 coding sequence is TGTGCCAGTAGCCCCGACCAGGCCCCTGGGGCCAACGTCCTGACTTTC. Translating gives CASSPDQAPGANVLTF. Full variable domain (outside the CDR3, taken from reference TRBV19 and TRBJ2-6): DGGITQSPKYLFRKEGQNVTLSCEQNLNHDAMYWYRQDPGQGLRLIYYSQIVNDFQKGDIAEGYSVSREKKESFPLTVTSAQKNPTAFYLCASSPDQAPGANVLTFGAGSRLTVL.

The chain combines TRBV6-5 with TRBJ1-1; D is ambiguous. Looked up from germline, CDR1 is MNHEY and CDR2 is SVGAGI. This CDR3 has 11 amino acids. V lost 7 bases, J lost 8 bases, and 11 bases lay in between. The CDR3 region is CASTNTREAFF. The CDR3 DNA follows: TGTGCCAGCACTAACACGAGGGAAGCTTTCTTT.

On this clone itself: Other DNA variants within this sample encode the same CDR3. The chain links TRBV7-9 to TRBJ1-1; D is unclear. The CDR3 totals 12 residues. Trimming shortened V by 1 base and J by 6 bases, and 6 bases separated the two germline ends. Germline V gene data show CDR1 as SEHNR and CDR2 as FQNEAQ (reference sequence). CDR3 loop: CASSLEGAEAFF. DNA for the CDR3: TGTGCCAGCAGCTTAGAGGGAGCTGAAGCTTTCTTT. Full variable domain (missing parts from reference TRBV7-9 and TRBJ1-1): DTGVSQNPRHKITKRGQNVTFRCDPISEHNRLYWYRQTLGQGPEFLTYFQNEAQLEKSRLLSDRFSAERPKGSFSTLEIQRTEQGDSAMYLCASSLEGAEAFFGQGTRLTVV.

V and J are TRBV6-5 and TRBJ1-2; 9 nucleotides agree with TRBD1. Looked up from germline, CDR1 is MNHEY and CDR2 is SVGAGI. V trimming: 2 bases; J trimming: 8 bases; junction bases outside the gene matches: 9. This CDR3 has 15 amino acids. CDR3 sequence reads: CASSYQIQGARGYTF. The DNA of the CDR3 is TGTGCCAGCAGTTACCAAATACAGGGGGCGCGCGGCTACACCTTC.

This rearrangement joins TRBV24-1 to TRBJ2-5; TRBD2 agrees at 8 bases. Germline loops: CDR1 KGHDR, CDR2 SFDVKD. CDR3 length: 16 amino acids. The V and J ends lost 3 bases and 3 bases, in that order; junction bases with no gene match: 8. The chain's CDR3 is CATSDTSGAGKETQYF. The CDR3 coding sequence is TGTGCCACCAGTGATACTAGCGGAGCGGGAAAAGAGACCCAGTACTTC.

The CDR3 here is CASFQHRGFGVGHTEAFF. The DNA for the CDR3 is TGTGCCAGCTTCCAGCATCGGGGGTTCGGGGTTGGGCACACTGAAGCTTTCTTT. The genes are TRBV27 and TRBJ1-1, with D tentatively TRBD1 (5 bases). Per the germline V gene, CDR1 is MNHEY and CDR2 is SMNVEV (reference sequence). Trimming shortened V by 8 bases and J by 3 bases, and 28 bases separated the two germline ends. The CDR3 length is 18 residues.